The clone carrying this T cell receptor beta chain has only a few counts. The antigen is undetermined. The data are from a study of identical twins. All donors were healthy Caucasians. The study, taken as a whole, reports: Beta out-of-frame sequences showed weaker excess sharing between twins.

TCRdb independently ran MiXCR on the 5' RACE reads; one entry per CDR3 protein. The repertoire has about 720,000 distinct CDR3 sequences, 15% to 20% of them found once; the top ten carry roughly 13%. The data were also submitted as part of a second study, on T cells expressing NK-cell markers. That paper states: Sorted CD3+CD56+NKG2C+, CD3+CD56+NKG2C- and CD3+CD56-NKG2C+ T cells provided the TCR beta repertoires. In a group of several donors, dominant NKG2C+ clonotypes represented roughly 1.0-8% of CD8+ T cells.

This receptor was identified in a woman aged 18 to 35 in good health. Sequences were obtained from PBMCs.

CDR3 sequence (DNA): TGTGCCAGCAGCCAAGGGACCACAAACAATGAGCAGTTCTTC. Its translation: CASSQGTTNNEQFF. The chain recombines TRBV3-1 with TRBJ2-1; D gene unclear. The CDR3 extends over 14 amino acids. V lost 1 base and J 5 bases, leaving 9 bases between the germline ends. Germline CDR1 reads LGHDT; CDR2 reads YNNKEL (reference sequence).